This TCR beta chain was retrieved from a study of T-cell memory formation after mild COVID-19. Study as a whole: The TCR clusters were mostly specific to one donor.

There are a few counts of this clonotype. Antigen: not known. Findings and limits, study-wide: Some clones that responded turned up in pre-infection memory, which suggests that cross-reactive memory joined in. Second-wave clones that peaked on day 37 lacked confirmed SARS-CoV-2 specificity.

Via MiXCR, TCRdb re-called the 5' RACE reads, giving one row per CDR3 protein. The data show roughly 150,000 distinct CDR3 sequences, with about 14% seen just once and over 12% held by the top ten. V was pared by 7 bases and J by 6 bases, with 9 bases of the junction left unmatched. The CDR3 is 15 residues long. CDR1 SGHNT and CDR2 YENEEA come from the germline V gene. The chain couples TRBV11-3 to TRBJ2-1; 10 bases line up with TRBD2. The material sequenced was PBMCs or a T cell subset sorted from them (not recorded which). This receptor was identified in an adult woman who had mild COVID-19 (a few samples of this study predate the infection). Cell type and time point are not known. The CDR3 DNA sequence: TGTGCCAGCATCAAATACGGGACTAGCGTCAATGAGCAGTTCTTC. Its translation: CASIKYGTSVNEQFF.